This T cell receptor (beta chain) was sequenced for a study of blood T cell repertoires in COVID-19. About the study: Sites across the United States, Italy and Spain contributed samples from acute and convalescent COVID-19. From T cells, B-cell-depleted T cells, or PBMCs came the material, which was cDNA or gDNA.

The V end lost 7 bases, the J end lost 5 bases, and 20 bases lay between the germline ends. CDR1 is SEHNR, CDR2 FQNEAQ, per germline (reference sequence). The CDR3 consists of 15 residues. In the original analysis: How many nucleated cells were present was estimated from reference gene primer amplification. Sequencing used immunoSEQ multiplex PCR; TCRdb keeps in-frame clones, though not all of them. V and J calls and clone size are as listed in that table; D and trimming were resolved from the DNA. The repertoire holds around 140,000 clones, with about four fifths as singletons. The TCR originated in an older man who had recovered from COVID-19. The material sequenced was peripheral blood. This chain joins TRBV7-9 and TRBJ1-1; D is possibly TRBD1 (6 bases). Here the CDR3 DNA reads TGTGCCAGCACCCCAGTGGGGGCTGCGGTTACTGAAGCTTTCTTT. Protein: CASTPVGAAVTEAFF.